This T cell receptor (beta chain) was recorded in a study of cytomegalovirus exposure and HLA in healthy donors. Germline lookup yields CDR1 SGDLS and CDR2 YYNGEE. V gave up 4 bases and J gave up 4 bases; unmatched junction bases: 7. The CDR3 runs 14 residues. The PCR used 60 Vbeta and 13 Jbeta primers. Using immunoSEQ multiplex PCR, the repertoire was profiled, and TCRdb retains in-frame clones only, with some absent. This table has fewer than 95,000 clones, roughly four fifths appearing once. Regarding this clone: Its antigen is as yet unknown.

Whole-study results and caveats: As a later analysis showed, several of the most significant clusters appeared to be linked to common viral pathogens. According to an earlier analysis, most TCR beta V segments yielded productive rearrangements about 90% or about 30% of the time.

The sequence was obtained from a man younger than 40 in good health and CMV-seronegative. The V call is TRBV9, the J call TRBJ1-1, with 7 bases aligning to TRBD1. The sequencing sample was made of PBMCs. For the CDR3, the DNA is TGTGCCAGCAGCCCCCGGACAGGAGGCACTGAAGCTTTCTTT. It specifies CASSPRTGGTEAFF.